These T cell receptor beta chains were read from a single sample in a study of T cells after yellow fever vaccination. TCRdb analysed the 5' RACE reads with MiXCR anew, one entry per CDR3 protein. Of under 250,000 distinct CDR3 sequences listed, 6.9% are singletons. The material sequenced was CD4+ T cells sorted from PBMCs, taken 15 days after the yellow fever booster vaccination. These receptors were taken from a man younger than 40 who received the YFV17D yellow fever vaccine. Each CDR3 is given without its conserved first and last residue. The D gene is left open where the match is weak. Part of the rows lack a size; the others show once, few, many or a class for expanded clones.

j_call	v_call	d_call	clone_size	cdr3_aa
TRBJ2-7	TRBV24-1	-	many	ATSERTKSYEQY
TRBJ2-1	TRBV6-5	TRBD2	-	ASSSPGLAGTSEQF
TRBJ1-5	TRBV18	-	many	ASSLNAGGSNQPQH
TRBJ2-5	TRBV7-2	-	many	ASSLDRLTGTQY
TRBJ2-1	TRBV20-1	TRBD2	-	SAAGLLSESGQF
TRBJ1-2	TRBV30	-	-	AWRGDPGGYT
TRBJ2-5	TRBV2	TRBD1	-	ASSELGQQETQY
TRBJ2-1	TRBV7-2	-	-	ASSPRTGSEQF
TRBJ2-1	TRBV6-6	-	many	ASTPGREQF
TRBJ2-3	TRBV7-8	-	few	ASSHRRQGTDTQY
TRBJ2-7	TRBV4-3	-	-	ASSQENMRSYEQY
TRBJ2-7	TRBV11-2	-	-	ASSLGASLVRYEQY
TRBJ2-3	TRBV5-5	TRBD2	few	ASSLEGLARTDTQY
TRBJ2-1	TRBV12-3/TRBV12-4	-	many	ASSPGQASNEQF
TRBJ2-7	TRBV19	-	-	ASSLTPPPPPYEQY
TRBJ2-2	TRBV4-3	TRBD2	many	ASSRGLAGGHTGELF
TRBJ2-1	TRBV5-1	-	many	ASSLVVGGNEQF
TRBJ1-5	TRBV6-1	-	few	ASSDRDGPFGQPQH
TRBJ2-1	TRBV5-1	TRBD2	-	ASSSQPGGINNEQF
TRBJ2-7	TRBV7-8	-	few	ASSLAPGNNEQY
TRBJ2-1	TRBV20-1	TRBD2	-	SAPLTSGRGNEQF
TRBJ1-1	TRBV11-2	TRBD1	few	ASSTRQGMGAEAF
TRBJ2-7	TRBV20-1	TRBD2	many	SARDRGLGIYEQY
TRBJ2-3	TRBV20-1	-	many	SARDHTDTQY
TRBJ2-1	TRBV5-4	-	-	ASSLRVDREQF